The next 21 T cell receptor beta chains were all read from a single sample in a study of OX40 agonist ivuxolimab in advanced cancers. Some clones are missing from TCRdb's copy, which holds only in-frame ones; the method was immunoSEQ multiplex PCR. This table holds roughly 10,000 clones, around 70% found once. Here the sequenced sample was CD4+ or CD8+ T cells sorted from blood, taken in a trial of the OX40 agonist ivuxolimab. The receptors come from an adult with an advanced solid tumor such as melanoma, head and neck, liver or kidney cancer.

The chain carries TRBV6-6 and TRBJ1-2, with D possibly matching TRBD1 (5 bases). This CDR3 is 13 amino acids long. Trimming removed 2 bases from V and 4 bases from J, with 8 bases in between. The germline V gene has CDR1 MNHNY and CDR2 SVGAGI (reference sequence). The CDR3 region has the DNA TGTGCCAGCAGTTACGGGGGGAGCTATGGCTACACCTTC. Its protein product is CASSYGGSYGYTF.

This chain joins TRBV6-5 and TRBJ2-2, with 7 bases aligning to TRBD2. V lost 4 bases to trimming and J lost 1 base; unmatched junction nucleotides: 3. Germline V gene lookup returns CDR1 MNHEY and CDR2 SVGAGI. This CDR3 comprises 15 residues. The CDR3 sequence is CASSWGGGNTGELFF. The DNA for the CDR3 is TGTGCCAGCAGTTGGGGCGGGGGGAACACCGGGGAGCTGTTTTTT.

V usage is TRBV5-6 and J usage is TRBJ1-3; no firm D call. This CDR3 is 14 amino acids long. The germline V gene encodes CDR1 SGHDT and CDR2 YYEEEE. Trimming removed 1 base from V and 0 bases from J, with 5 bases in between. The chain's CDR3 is CASSLWPSGNTIYF. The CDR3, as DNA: TGTGCCAGCAGCTTGTGGCCCTCTGGAAACACCATATATTTT. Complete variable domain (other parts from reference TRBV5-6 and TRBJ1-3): DAGVTQSPTHLIKTRGQQVTLRCSPKSGHDTVSWYQQALGQGPQFIFQYYEEEERQRGNFPDRFSGHQFPNYSSELNVNALLLGDSALYLCASSLWPSGNTIYFGEGSWLTVV.

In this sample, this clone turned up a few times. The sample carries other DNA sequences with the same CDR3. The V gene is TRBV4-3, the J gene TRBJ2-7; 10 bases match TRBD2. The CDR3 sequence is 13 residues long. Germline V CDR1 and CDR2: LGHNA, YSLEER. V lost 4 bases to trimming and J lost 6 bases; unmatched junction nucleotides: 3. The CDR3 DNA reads TGCGCCAGCAGCCGGACTAGCGGCGGCGAGCAGTACTTC. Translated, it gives CASSRTSGGEQYF.

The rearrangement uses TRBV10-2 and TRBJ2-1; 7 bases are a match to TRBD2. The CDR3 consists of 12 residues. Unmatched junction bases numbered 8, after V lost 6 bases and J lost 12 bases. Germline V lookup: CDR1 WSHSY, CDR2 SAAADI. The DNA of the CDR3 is TGCGCCAGCAGCGTAGGACTAGTGGGGCAGTTCTTC. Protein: CASSVGLVGQFF.

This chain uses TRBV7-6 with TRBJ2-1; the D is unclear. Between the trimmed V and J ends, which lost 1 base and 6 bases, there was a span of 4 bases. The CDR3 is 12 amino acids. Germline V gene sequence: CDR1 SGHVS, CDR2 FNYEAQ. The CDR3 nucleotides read TGTGCCAGCAGCTTAGGTTCCAATGAGCAGTTCTTC. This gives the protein CASSLGSNEQFF.

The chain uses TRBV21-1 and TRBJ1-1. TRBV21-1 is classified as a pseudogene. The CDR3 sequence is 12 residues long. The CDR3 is CASSKGGTEAFF. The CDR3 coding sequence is TGTGCCAGCAGCAAGGGTGGGACTGAAGCTTTCTTT.

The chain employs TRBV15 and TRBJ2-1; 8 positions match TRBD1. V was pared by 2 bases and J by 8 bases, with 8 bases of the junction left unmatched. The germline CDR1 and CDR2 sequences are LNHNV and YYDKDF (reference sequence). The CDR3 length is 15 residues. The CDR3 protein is CATSRRIQGGDEQFF. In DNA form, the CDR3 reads TGTGCCACCAGCAGACGCATACAGGGGGGAGATGAGCAGTTCTTC.

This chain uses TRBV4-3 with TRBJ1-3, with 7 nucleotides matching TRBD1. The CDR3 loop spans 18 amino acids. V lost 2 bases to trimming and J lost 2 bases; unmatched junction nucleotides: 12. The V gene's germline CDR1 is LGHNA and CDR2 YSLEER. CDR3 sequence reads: CASSQSAQEGATGNTIYF. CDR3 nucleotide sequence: TGCGCCAGCAGCCAATCTGCCCAAGAGGGGGCTACTGGAAACACCATATATTTT.

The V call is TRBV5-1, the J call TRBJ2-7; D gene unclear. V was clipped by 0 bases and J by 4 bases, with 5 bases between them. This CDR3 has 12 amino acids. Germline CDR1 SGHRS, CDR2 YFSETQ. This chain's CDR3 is CASSLDGYEQYF. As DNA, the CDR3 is TGCGCCAGCAGCTTGGACGGGTACGAGCAGTACTTC.

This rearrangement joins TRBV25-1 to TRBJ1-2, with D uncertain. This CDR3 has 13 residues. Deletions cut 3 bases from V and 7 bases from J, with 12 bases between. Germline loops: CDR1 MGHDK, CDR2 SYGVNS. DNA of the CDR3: TGTGCCAGCAGTGACGCGTGGCTGGTTGGCTACACCTTC. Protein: CASSDAWLVGYTF.

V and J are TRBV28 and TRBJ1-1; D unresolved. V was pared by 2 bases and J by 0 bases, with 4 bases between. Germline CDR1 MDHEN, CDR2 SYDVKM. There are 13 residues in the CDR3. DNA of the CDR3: TGTGCCAGCAGTTTAGTGATGAACACTGAAGCTTTCTTT. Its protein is CASSLVMNTEAFF.

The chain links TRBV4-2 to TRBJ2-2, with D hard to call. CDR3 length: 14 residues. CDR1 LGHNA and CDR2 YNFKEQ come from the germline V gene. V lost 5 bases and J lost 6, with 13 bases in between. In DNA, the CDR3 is TGTGCCAGCAGCGTAAGCGCAGGAGCCGGGGAGCTGTTTTTT. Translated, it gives CASSVSAGAGELFF.

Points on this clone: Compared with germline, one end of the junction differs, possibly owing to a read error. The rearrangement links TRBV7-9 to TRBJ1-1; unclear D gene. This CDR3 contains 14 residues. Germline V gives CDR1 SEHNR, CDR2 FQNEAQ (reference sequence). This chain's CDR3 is CASPPAGMKTEAFF. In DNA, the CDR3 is TGTGCCAGCCCCCCCGCGGGGATGAAGACTGAAGCTTTCTTT.

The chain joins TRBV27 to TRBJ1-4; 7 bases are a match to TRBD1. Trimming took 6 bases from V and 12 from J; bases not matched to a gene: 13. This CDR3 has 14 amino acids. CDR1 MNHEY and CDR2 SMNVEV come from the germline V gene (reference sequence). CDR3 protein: CASRSTGDRRELFF. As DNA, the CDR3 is TGTGCCAGCAGATCTACAGGGGACCGAAGGGAACTGTTTTTT.

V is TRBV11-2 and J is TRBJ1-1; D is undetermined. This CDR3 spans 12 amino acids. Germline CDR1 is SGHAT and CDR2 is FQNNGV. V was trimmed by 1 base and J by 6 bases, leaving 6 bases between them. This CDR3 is CASSLGSAEAFF. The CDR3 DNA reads TGTGCCAGCAGCTTAGGATCAGCTGAAGCTTTCTTT. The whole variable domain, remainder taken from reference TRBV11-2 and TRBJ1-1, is EAGVAQSPRYKIIEKRQSVAFWCNPISGHATLYWYQQILGQGPKLLIQFQNNGVVDDSQLPKDRFSAERLKGVDSTLKIQPAKLEDSAVYLCASSLGSAEAFFGQGTRLTVV.

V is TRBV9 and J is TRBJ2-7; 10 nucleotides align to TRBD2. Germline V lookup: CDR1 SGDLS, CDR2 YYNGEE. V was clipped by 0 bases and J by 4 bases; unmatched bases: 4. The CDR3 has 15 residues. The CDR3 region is CASSVEAGGLYEQYF. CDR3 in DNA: TGTGCCAGCAGCGTAGAAGCGGGAGGGCTTTACGAGCAGTACTTC. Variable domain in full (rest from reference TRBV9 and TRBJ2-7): DSGVTQTPKHLITATGQRVTLRCSPRSGDLSVYWYQQSLDQGLQFLIQYYNGEERAKGNILERFSAQQFPDLHSELNLSSLELGDSALYFCASSVEAGGLYEQYFGPGTRLTVT.

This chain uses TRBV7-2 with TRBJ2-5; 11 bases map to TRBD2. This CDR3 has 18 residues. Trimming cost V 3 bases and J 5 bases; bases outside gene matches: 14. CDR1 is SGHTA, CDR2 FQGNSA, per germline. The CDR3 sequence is CASSFAVHSGGAGETQYF. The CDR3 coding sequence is TGTGCCAGCAGCTTCGCGGTCCATAGCGGGGGGGCCGGGGAGACCCAGTACTTC.

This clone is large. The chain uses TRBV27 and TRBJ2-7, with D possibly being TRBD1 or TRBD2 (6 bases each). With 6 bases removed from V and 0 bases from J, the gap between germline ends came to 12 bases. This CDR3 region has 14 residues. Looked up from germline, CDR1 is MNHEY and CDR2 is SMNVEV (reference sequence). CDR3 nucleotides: TGTGCCAGCAGCGGACAGACTAGCTCCTACGAGCAGTACTTC. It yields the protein CASSGQTSSYEQYF.

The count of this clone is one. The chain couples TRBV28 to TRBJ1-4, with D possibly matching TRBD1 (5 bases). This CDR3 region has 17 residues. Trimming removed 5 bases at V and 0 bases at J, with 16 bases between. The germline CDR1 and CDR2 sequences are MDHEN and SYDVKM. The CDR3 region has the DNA TGTGCCAGCAGTGACATGACAGCCCGGGCAACTAATGAAAAACTGTTTTTT. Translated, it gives CASSDMTARATNEKLFF.

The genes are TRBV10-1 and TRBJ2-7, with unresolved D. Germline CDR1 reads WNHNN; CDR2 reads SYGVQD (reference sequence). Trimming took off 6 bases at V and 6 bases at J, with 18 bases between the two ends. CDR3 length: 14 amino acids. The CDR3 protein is CASSASAQMAEQYF. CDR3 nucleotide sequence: TGCGCCAGCAGCGCCTCCGCACAGATGGCCGAGCAGTACTTC.